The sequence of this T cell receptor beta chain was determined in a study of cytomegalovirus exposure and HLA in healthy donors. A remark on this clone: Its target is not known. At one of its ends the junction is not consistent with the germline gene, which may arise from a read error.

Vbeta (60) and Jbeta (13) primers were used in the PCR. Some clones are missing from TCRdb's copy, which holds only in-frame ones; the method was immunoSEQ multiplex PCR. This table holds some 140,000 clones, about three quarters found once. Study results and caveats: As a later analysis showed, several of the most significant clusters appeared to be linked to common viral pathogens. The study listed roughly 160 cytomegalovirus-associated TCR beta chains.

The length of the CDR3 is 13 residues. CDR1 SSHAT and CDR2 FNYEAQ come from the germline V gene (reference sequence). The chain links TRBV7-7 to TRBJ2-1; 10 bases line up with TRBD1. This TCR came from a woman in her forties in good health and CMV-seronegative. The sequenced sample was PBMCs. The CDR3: CASSPGQGSREFF. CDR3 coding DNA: TGTGCTAGCAGCCCGGGACAGGGGAGTAGGGAGTTCTTC.